This T cell receptor (beta chain) was retrieved from a study of cytomegalovirus exposure and HLA in healthy donors. Study observations and caveats: Rates of TCR association differed by HLA locus in a later analysis, with DRB1 highest and HLA-C lowest.

There are 14 residues in the CDR3. The germline CDR1 and CDR2 sequences are SGHTA and FQGNSA. Trimming pared 3 bases from V and 2 bases from J, leaving 9 bases between. Use of 60 Vbeta and 13 Jbeta primers characterized the PCR. Measured with immunoSEQ multiplex PCR; TCRdb has only the in-frame clones, and not every one. The table includes 150,000 to 200,000 clones, around 82% detected once. Regarding this clone: The target antigen is unknown.

The TCR comes from a man aged 18 to 30 in good health and CMV-seronegative. Material for sequencing was PBMCs. The gene calls are TRBV7-2 and TRBJ2-3, with D possibly being TRBD1 (6 bases). This chain's CDR3 is CASSLGAATDTQYF. In DNA, the CDR3 is TGTGCCAGCAGCTTGGGGGCAGCCACAGATACGCAGTATTTT.